This T cell receptor (beta chain) stems from a study of response to subunit inactivated influenza vaccine. The CDR3 sequence is 15 residues long. After removal of 3 bases from V and 3 bases from J, the junction contained 11 bases not matched to a gene. CDR1 and CDR2 from the germline V gene are DFQATT and SNEGSKA (reference sequence). TCRdb reprocessed the RT-PCR reads via MiXCR and lists one record per CDR3 protein. Here the sample spans roughly 700,000 distinct CDR3 sequences, around 13% being singletons. Points from the study as a whole: It was the authors' suggestion that each seasonal influenza vaccination recruits few new T cells.

Ten or more counts support this clonotype. Its antigen remains unidentified. The chain employs TRBV20-1 and TRBJ2-7, with TRBD2 matching 7 bases. The material was PBMCs from blood, obtained 14 to 15 days before vaccination. The TCR comes from a man aged 50-59 years who received an inactivated influenza vaccine. The CDR3, as DNA: TGCAGTGCTAGTCTCGTATTAGGCGGGAGCTACGAGCAGTACTTC. This sequence encodes CSASLVLGGSYEQYF.